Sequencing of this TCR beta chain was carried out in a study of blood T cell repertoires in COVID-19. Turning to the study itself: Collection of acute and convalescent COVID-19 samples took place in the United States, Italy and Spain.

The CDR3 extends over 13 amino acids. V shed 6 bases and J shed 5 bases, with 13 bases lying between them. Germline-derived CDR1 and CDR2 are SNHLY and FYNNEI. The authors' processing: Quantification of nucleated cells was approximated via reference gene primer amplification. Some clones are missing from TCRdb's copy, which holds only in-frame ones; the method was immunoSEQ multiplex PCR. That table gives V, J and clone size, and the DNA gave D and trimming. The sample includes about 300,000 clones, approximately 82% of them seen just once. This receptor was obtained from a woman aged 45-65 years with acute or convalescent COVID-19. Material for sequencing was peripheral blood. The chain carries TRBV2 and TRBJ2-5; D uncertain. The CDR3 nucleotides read TGTGCCAGCAGCTCTACCGCGGCGGAGACCCAGTACTTC. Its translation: CASSSTAAETQYF.